This T cell receptor (beta chain) was documented in a study of CXCR3-negative and CXCR3-positive naive CD8 T cells. Each TRB cDNA library was prepared by 5' RACE (with UMI labels). TCRdb re-called the 5' RACE reads and gives one entry per CDR3 protein, without DNA. The sample includes 60,000 or so distinct CDR3 sequences. Overall study findings and caveats: Memory CD8+ cells showed much lower diversity, while both naive subsets displayed comparably high diversity.

The CDR3 sequence is 13 residues long. Germline V gives CDR1 LNHDA, CDR2 SQIVND (reference sequence). In the case of this clonotype: Its specificity is unknown.

The source material was memory CD8+ T cells from blood. This receptor was taken from a human donor in good health. Some clones in this sample may be carry-over from other donors' samples. V and J are TRBV19 and TRBJ2-7. The CDR3 loop reads CASSAGGLNEQYF. Looking up the rest from reference TRBV19 and TRBJ2-7 gives the full variable domain: DGGITQSPKYLFRKEGQNVTLSCEQNLNHDAMYWYRQDPGQGLRLIYYSQIVNDFQKGDIAEGYSVSREKKESFPLTVTSAQKNPTAFYLCASSAGGLNEQYFGPGTRLTVT.